This T cell receptor beta chain was identified in a study of cytomegalovirus exposure and HLA in healthy donors. Trimming removed 0 bases at V and 1 base at J, with 6 bases between. The CDR3 covers 14 residues. Germline lookup yields CDR1 GTSNPN and CDR2 SVGIG (reference sequence). A multiplex PCR was run with 60 Vbeta primers and 13 Jbeta primers. Sequencing was performed with immunoSEQ multiplex PCR; in TCRdb, only in-frame clones are kept and a portion is missing. Among 100,000 to 150,000 clones, roughly 80% were seen once, and the ten largest hold 2% to 2.5%. V gene TRBV30 combines with J gene TRBJ2-2; no clear D. The receptor comes from a man younger than 40 in good health and CMV-seronegative. Sequenced input: PBMCs. DNA for the CDR3: TGTGCCTGGAGTGTATCACTGAACACCGGGGAGCTGTTTTTT. This encodes CAWSVSLNTGELFF.